The rows below give T cell receptor beta chains drawn from one sample of a study of T cells in localized non-small cell lung cancer. Clones were sequenced by immunoSEQ multiplex PCR, and TCRdb holds only the in-frame ones, with some missing. Here the sample spans over 3,500 clones, 20% to 25% being singletons. The starting material was lung tumor tissue, obtained before any cancer treatment. These receptors originate from a woman aged 35 to 69 with stage I lung adenocarcinoma. The CDR3 runs from the conserved cysteine through the conserved F or W. The D gene is left open where the match is weak. Not all rows give a size; the values are once, few, many and, for expanded clones, a class.

d_call j_call clone_size v_call cdr3_nt cdr3_aa
TRBD1 TRBJ2-3 once TRBV19 TGTGCCAGTAGTGCAGGGACAGACACAGATACGCAGTATTTT CASSAGTDTDTQYF
. TRBJ1-1 . TRBV11-3 TGTGCCAGCAGCTTGGGCGATTTGAACACTGAAGCTTTCTTT CASSLGDLNTEAFF
TRBD2 TRBJ2-2 few TRBV11-1 TGTGCCAGCAGCTCAAACTTCAGGACTAGCGGGAGGAGGGGCGGGGAGCTGTTTTTT CASSSNFRTSGRRGGELFF
. TRBJ1-1 medium-sized TRBV11-3 TGTGCCAGCAGCTACATACAGGGCCCCCTTATGAACACTGAAGCTTTCTTT CASSYIQGPLMNTEAFF
. TRBJ1-1 . TRBV10-2 TGCGCCAGCAGTGATCCGGGTCAGAACACTGAAGCTTTCTTT CASSDPGQNTEAFF
. TRBJ1-2 many TRBV11-3 TGTGCCAGCAGCTCACTTCGGGGGGCAACCAAAGGTGACCGCCGTGGAGGCTACACCTTC CASSSLRGATKGDRRGGYTF
. TRBJ1-6 . TRBV11-3 TGTGCCAGCAGCTTAGTTGCGTCGGGCAGGGAACCCCATTTACCCCTCCACTTT CASSLVASGREPHLPLHF
TRBD1 TRBJ1-2 . TRBV28 TGTGCCAGCAGTTCAGGGGGCGCAGACAATTCGGGGCATGGCTACACCTTC CASSSGGADNSGHGYTF
. TRBJ1-2 few TRBV6-8 TGTGCCAGCAGTTACGACAGGCATGGCTACACCTTC CASSYDRHGYTF
TRBD1 TRBJ2-3 few TRBV19 TGTGCCAGTAGTATGACAGGGGGCGCAGATACGCAGTATTTT CASSMTGGADTQYF
TRBD1 TRBJ1-2 . TRBV6-8 TGTGCCAGCAGGGAGGGACAGGGGCCCGAAAGTTATGGCTACACCTTC CASREGQGPESYGYTF
. TRBJ1-2 . TRBV18 TGTGCCAGCTCACCAGCGGACAACCTCTATGGCTACACCTTC CASSPADNLYGYTF
. TRBJ2-3 medium-sized TRBV9 TGTGCCAGCAGCGTAGAGGGAAGAAATACGCAGTATTTT CASSVEGRNTQYF
TRBD1 TRBJ2-2 . TRBV19 TGTGCCAGTACCCGAAGGGGGCAGATGTTTGCCGGGGAGCTGTTTTTT CASTRRGQMFAGELFF
. TRBJ2-1 once TRBV28 TGTGCCAGCAGTCCCCCCGGCGGGGCCTACAATGAGCAGTTCTTC CASSPPGGAYNEQFF
. TRBJ2-6 few TRBV4-1 TGCGCCAGCAGCCAAGTAATGGTCTCCCCTGGGGCCAACGTCCTGACTTTC CASSQVMVSPGANVLTF
TRBD1 TRBJ1-2 few TRBV11-3 TGTGCCAGCAGCACTAAAAGGACAGGAGGTATGGGCTACACCTTC CASSTKRTGGMGYTF
. TRBJ1-1 few TRBV6-8 TGTGCCAGCAGCTCTAGAAAGGGAATGAACACTGAAGCTTTCTTT CASSSRKGMNTEAFF
. TRBJ2-2 . TRBV11-3 TGTGCCAGCAGCCCCACCCTTCTCGAGTTACGGAACACCGGGGAGCTGTTTTTT CASSPTLLELRNTGELFF
. TRBJ1-2 . TRBV18 TGTGCCAGCTCGACGGGGACTTCTAACTATGGCTACACCTTC CASSTGTSNYGYTF
. TRBJ1-2 . TRBV28 TGTGCCAGCAGTTTAACCACAGGAGTGCGCTACACCTTC CASSLTTGVRYTF
. TRBJ1-1 few TRBV6-8 TGTGCCAGCAACTCCTTACCCGTCGTGGGGAAAAACACTGAAGCTTTCTTT CASNSLPVVGKNTEAFF
. TRBJ1-1 few TRBV19 TGTGCCAGTAGCAGGGGCCCAAACACTGAAGCTTTCTTT CASSRGPNTEAFF
TRBD1 TRBJ1-5 . TRBV19 TGTGCCAGCATCCGGACAGGGGCGGATTTGCAGCCCCAGCATTTT CASIRTGADLQPQHF
TRBD1 TRBJ1-5 medium-sized TRBV9 TGTGCCAGCACCTTTGACAGGGGACATCAGCCCCAGCATTTT CASTFDRGHQPQHF
. TRBJ1-4 . TRBV28 TGTGCCAGCAGTTACCCCTCCGAAGGTATGGGTGAAAAACTGTTTTTT CASSYPSEGMGEKLFF
. TRBJ2-3 medium-sized TRBV4-1 TGCGCCAGCAGCCAAATGGCGGGAGATACGCAGTATTTT CASSQMAGDTQYF